These 29 T cell receptor beta chains originate from one sample sequenced in a study of blood T cell repertoires in COVID-19. Clones were read by immunoSEQ multiplex PCR, and TCRdb kept only the in-frame ones, dropping some. The table includes 80,000 to 90,000 clones, around 87% detected once. The sequenced sample was peripheral blood. Every receptor here comes from a man in his forties with acute or convalescent COVID-19.

The V gene is TRBV30, the J gene TRBJ1-1; D remains ambiguous. This CDR3 is 13 amino acids long. Germline-derived CDR1 and CDR2 are GTSNPN and SVGIG (reference sequence). V was trimmed by 3 bases and J by 3 bases, leaving 11 bases between them. The CDR3 protein is CAWRKGGYTEAFF. Here the CDR3 DNA reads TGTGCCTGGAGAAAGGGAGGTTACACTGAAGCTTTCTTT.

The chain joins TRBV7-2 to TRBJ2-1, with 8 bases aligning to TRBD1. Germline V gene lookup returns CDR1 SGHTA and CDR2 FQGNSA. CDR3 length: 13 amino acids. Trimming cost V 1 base and J 10 bases; bases outside gene matches: 3. CDR3 coding DNA: TGTGCCAGCAGCTTAGGTGGACAGGGAGAGCAGTTCTTC. It yields the protein CASSLGGQGEQFF.

This clone turned up a few times. This chain connects TRBV3-1 (or the pseudogene TRBV3-2) to TRBJ1-5; D is possibly TRBD1 (5 bases). Germline V gives CDR1 LGHDT, CDR2 YNNKEL (reference sequence). This CDR3 is built from 17 residues. V was clipped by 0 bases and J by 5 bases, with 17 bases between them. CDR3 region: CASSQEPVQGGDQPQHF. The CDR3, as DNA: TGTGCCAGCAGCCAAGAACCCGTCCAGGGAGGGGATCAGCCCCAGCATTTT.

The chain uses TRBV24-1 and TRBJ1-2; possibly TRBD1 for D (5 bases). The germline CDR1 and CDR2 sequences are KGHDR and SFDVKD. This CDR3 contains 18 residues. V lost 3 bases to trimming and J lost 5 bases, with 24 bases between them. The CDR3 here is CATSDTQGSKTNGYGYTF. DNA for the CDR3: TGTGCCACCAGTGATACGCAGGGAAGCAAGACCAATGGATATGGCTACACCTTC.

The V and J genes are TRBV19 and TRBJ2-2; a possible D gene is TRBD1 (5 bases). Looked up from germline, CDR1 is LNHDA and CDR2 is SQIVND (reference sequence). V was pared by 3 bases and J by 8 bases, with 13 bases between. There are 14 residues in the CDR3. CDR3 DNA: TGTGCCAGTAGTATCGGCCCATACAGGGGGGAGCTGTTTTTT. The encoded protein is CASSIGPYRGELFF. The whole variable domain, remainder taken from reference TRBV19 and TRBJ2-2, is DGGITQSPKYLFRKEGQNVTLSCEQNLNHDAMYWYRQDPGQGLRLIYYSQIVNDFQKGDIAEGYSVSREKKESFPLTVTSAQKNPTAFYLCASSIGPYRGELFFGEGSRLTVL.

The genes are TRBV30 and TRBJ2-3; D may be TRBD2 (5 bases). Per germline, CDR1 GTSNPN and CDR2 SVGIG (reference sequence). The CDR3 has 12 amino acids. Trimming left V 7 bases short and J 0 bases short, with 8 bases between. DNA of the CDR3: TGTGCCTCCGGCGGGAGCACAGATACGCAGTATTTT. Protein: CASGGSTDTQYF.

This clone appeared a few times. This chain connects TRBV15 to TRBJ1-2; 7 bases align to TRBD1. Unmatched junction bases numbered 5, after V lost 0 bases and J lost 4 bases. The germline gives CDR1 LNHNV, CDR2 YYDKDF (reference sequence). This CDR3 is built from 15 residues. CDR3 sequence (DNA): TGTGCCACCAGCAGAGAAACTGGACAGGTCTATGGCTACACCTTC. It yields the protein CATSRETGQVYGYTF.

The rearrangement links TRBV25-1 to TRBJ1-3; D remains ambiguous. From germline, CDR1 is MGHDK and CDR2 SYGVNS. V was trimmed by 2 bases and J by 8 bases, leaving 4 bases between them. The CDR3 loop spans 11 amino acids. CDR3 bases: TGTGCCAGCAGTGAAGTAGACACCATATATTTT. This translates into CASSEVDTIYF. Filled out from reference TRBV25-1 and TRBJ1-3, the complete variable domain reads EADIYQTPRYLVIGTGKKITLECSQTMGHDKMYWYQQDPGMELHLIHYSYGVNSTEKGDLSSESTVSRIRTEHFPLTLESARPSHTSQYLCASSEVDTIYFGEGSWLTVV.

The chain has TRBV15 and TRBJ2-2; D is undetermined. The length of the CDR3 is 15 residues. V gave up 0 bases and J gave up 7 bases, with 12 bases separating them. From germline, CDR1 is LNHNV and CDR2 YYDKDF (reference sequence). Here the CDR3 DNA reads TGTGCCACCAGCAGAGATCGTCTAGATGGCGGGGAGCTGTTTTTT. Its translation: CATSRDRLDGGELFF.

This clone was found once. The rearrangement uses TRBV5-4 and TRBJ1-2, with 11 bases identical to TRBD1. The V gene end was trimmed by 0 bases and the J gene end by 2 bases; junction bases not matched to a gene: 6. Per germline, CDR1 SGHNT and CDR2 YYREEE (reference sequence). The CDR3 runs 17 residues. The CDR3 DNA reads TGTGCCAGCAGCTTGGCCCCCGGGACAGGGGGAAACTATGGCTACACCTTC. It encodes CASSLAPGTGGNYGYTF.

The sample holds a few counts of this clone. The chain is built from TRBV19 and TRBJ1-5; D is possibly TRBD1 (6 bases). Trimming took off 3 bases at V and 4 bases at J, with 22 bases between the two ends. The germline V gene encodes CDR1 LNHDA and CDR2 SQIVND (reference sequence). This CDR3 comprises 18 residues. CDR3: CASSILNTWGQINQPQHF. CDR3 coding DNA: TGTGCCAGTAGTATTTTGAATACCTGGGGGCAGATTAATCAGCCCCAGCATTTT.

The V call is TRBV3-1 (or the pseudogene TRBV3-2), the J call TRBJ1-2, with 7 bases that match TRBD1. The CDR3 is 12 residues long. Germline V gene data show CDR1 as LGHDT and CDR2 as YNNKEL (reference sequence). V was pared by 2 bases and J by 9 bases, with 3 bases of the junction left unmatched. CDR3 loop: CASSQTGARYTF. DNA of the CDR3: TGTGCCAGCAGCCAAACAGGGGCTCGCTACACCTTC.

V and J are TRBV6-6 and TRBJ2-3, with 11 bases identical to TRBD2. This CDR3 is built from 16 residues. V lost 4 bases, J lost 5 bases, and 8 bases stayed unmatched. Looked up from germline, CDR1 is MNHNY and CDR2 is SVGAGI (reference sequence). The CDR3 is CASSSPTSGEGDTQYF. CDR3 nucleotide sequence: TGTGCCAGCAGTTCCCCGACTAGCGGGGAGGGAGATACGCAGTATTTT.

The chain couples TRBV18 to TRBJ2-7; possibly TRBD2 for D (8 bases). The CDR3 is 16 amino acids. V gave up 3 bases and J gave up 5 bases, with 20 bases separating them. Looked up from germline, CDR1 is KGHSH and CDR2 is LQKENI. CDR3 sequence: CASSPLGVAGQHEQYF. DNA for the CDR3: TGTGCCAGCTCACCTCTCGGGGTAGCGGGACAGCACGAGCAGTACTTC. Based on the CDR3 plus reference TRBV18 and TRBJ2-7, the full variable domain is NAGVMQNPRHLVRRRGQEARLRCSPMKGHSHVYWYRQLPEEGLKFMVYLQKENIIDESGMPKERFSAEFPKEGPSILRIQQVVRGDSAAYFCASSPLGVAGQHEQYFGPGTRLTVT.

This rearrangement joins TRBV11-2 to TRBJ2-1, with a weak D call TRBD1 (5 bases). The germline V gene has CDR1 SGHAT and CDR2 FQNNGV. The CDR3 loop spans 12 amino acids. Trimming cost V 5 bases and J 4 bases, with 6 bases left between them. The CDR3 DNA reads as TGTGCCAGCAGCCAGGGTTACAATGAGCAGTTCTTC. Translation: CASSQGYNEQFF.

The chain is built from TRBV18 and TRBJ2-1, with D perhaps TRBD2 (6 bases). Trimming took off 3 bases at V and 12 bases at J, with 18 bases between the two ends. The CDR3 covers 14 residues. Germline CDR1 is KGHSH and CDR2 is LQKENI. CDR3 coding DNA: TGTGCCAGCTCACCGGGGGGACGGAGACTTGGGCAGTTCTTC. It codes for CASSPGGRRLGQFF.

The gene calls are TRBV7-2 and TRBJ1-4, with D possibly TRBD1 on 6 matching bases. There are 16 residues in the CDR3. The V gene lost 10 bases and the J gene lost 0 bases, with 18 bases spanning the gap. Germline CDR1 is SGHTA and CDR2 is FQGNSA. The DNA for the CDR3 is TGTGCCACCTCACAGGGCCGATCTGCAACTAATGAAAAACTGTTTTTT. This codes for CATSQGRSATNEKLFF.

The V call is TRBV30, the J call TRBJ1-2; TRBD1 agrees at 7 bases. Unmatched junction bases numbered 15, after V lost 3 bases and J lost 2 bases. CDR1 and CDR2 (germline): GTSNPN, SVGIG (reference sequence). The CDR3 length is 17 residues. The CDR3 reads CAWSFRTGTITNYGYTF. In DNA, the CDR3 is TGTGCCTGGAGCTTTCGGACAGGCACGATTACGAACTATGGCTACACCTTC.

This clone was recorded once. CDR3: CASSDFGYQGGYTF. CDR3 bases: TGTGCCAGCAGCGACTTCGGGTACCAAGGAGGCTACACCTTC. V and J are TRBV25-1 and TRBJ1-2; D ambiguous. V gave up 6 bases and J gave up 8 bases, with 19 bases separating them. CDR3 length: 14 residues. CDR1 is MGHDK, CDR2 SYGVNS, per germline.

CDR3 protein: CATSDTTGERETQYF. The CDR3 nucleotides are TGTGCCACCAGTGATACGACAGGGGAGCGGGAGACCCAGTACTTC. This sequence joins TRBV24-1 and TRBJ2-5; 8 bases line up with TRBD1. This CDR3 contains 15 residues. V gave up 3 bases and J gave up 5 bases; unmatched junction bases: 7. Germline-derived CDR1 and CDR2 are KGHDR and SFDVKD.

V usage is TRBV27 and J usage is TRBJ1-2; 8 bases align to TRBD1. CDR3 length: 15 amino acids. CDR1 and CDR2 (germline): MNHEY, SMNVEV (reference sequence). The V gene end was trimmed by 4 bases and the J gene end by 6 bases; junction bases not matched to a gene: 10. The CDR3 spells CASSSAQGGVDGYTF. CDR3 sequence (DNA): TGTGCCAGCAGTTCAGCACAGGGGGGGGTGGATGGCTACACCTTC.

This chain uses TRBV4-1 with TRBJ1-1; 7 bases match TRBD1. Germline V gene sequence: CDR1 MGHRA, CDR2 YSYEKL. V lost 5 bases, J lost 13 bases, and 10 bases stayed unmatched. The CDR3 runs 12 residues. CDR3 DNA sequence: TGCGCCAGCAGCGCCACCGGGACAGATTGTTTCTTT. It codes for CASSATGTDCFF.

The rearrangement joins TRBV30 to TRBJ2-2; D is possibly TRBD1 (6 bases). The germline V gene encodes CDR1 GTSNPN and CDR2 SVGIG (reference sequence). The V end was cut by 2 bases, the J end by 6 bases, with 10 bases between. This CDR3 has 13 residues. The CDR3 reads CAWSPRGSGELFF. The CDR3 bases are TGTGCCTGGAGTCCCAGGGGATCCGGGGAGCTGTTTTTT.

V and J are TRBV6-6 and TRBJ1-3, with D uncertain. The CDR3 contains 14 residues. The germline V gene encodes CDR1 MNHNY and CDR2 SVGAGI (reference sequence). With 7 bases removed from V and 2 bases from J, the gap between germline ends came to 12 bases. DNA for the CDR3: TGTGCCAGCAACCCAGGTGCACCTGGAAACACCATATATTTT. Protein product: CASNPGAPGNTIYF.

This clone has only a few counts. The chain links TRBV6-6 to TRBJ1-5; no clear D. The ends were cut back, 0 bases at V and 7 bases at J, with 16 bases in the middle. Germline V gene data show CDR1 as MNHNY and CDR2 as SVGAGI (reference sequence). The CDR3 extends over 16 amino acids. The DNA for the CDR3 is TGTGCCAGCAGTTACTCGATATCCCAGTCGGAGCAGCCCCAGCATTTT. Its translation is CASSYSISQSEQPQHF.

The rearrangement joins TRBV18 to TRBJ2-2; a weak D match, TRBD1 (5 bases). CDR1 KGHSH and CDR2 LQKENI come from the germline V gene. V was cut by 3 bases and J by 9 bases, with 11 bases left in between. There are 13 residues in the CDR3. CDR3 amino acids: CASSPGQRRELFF. In DNA form, the CDR3 reads TGTGCCAGCTCACCGGGGCAGCGCCGGGAGCTGTTTTTT.

This chain joins TRBV5-1 and TRBJ1-1; TRBD1 agrees at 7 bases. Losses at the gene ends were 3 bases for V and 1 base for J; bases not matched to a gene: 9. There are 16 residues in the CDR3. Germline CDR1 SGHRS, CDR2 YFSETQ. The CDR3 protein is CASSSTGTAWNTEAFF. The CDR3 nucleotides are TGCGCCAGCAGCTCCACCGGGACAGCCTGGAACACTGAAGCTTTCTTT.

A few counts support this clone. V usage is TRBV3-1 (or the pseudogene TRBV3-2) and J usage is TRBJ1-2, with D possibly TRBD1 on 6 matching bases. This CDR3 has 14 residues. Germline CDR1 is LGHDT and CDR2 is YNNKEL (reference sequence). V lost 1 base, J lost 5 bases, and 11 bases lay in between. The CDR3 DNA is TGTGCCAGCAGCCAAGCTCTCACAGGGTATGGCTACACCTTC. This gives the protein CASSQALTGYGYTF.

The V call is TRBV19, the J call TRBJ2-7; D remains unclear. The CDR3 has 13 residues. V was pared by 3 bases and J by 3 bases, with 9 bases between. CDR1 and CDR2 (germline): LNHDA, SQIVND (reference sequence). For the CDR3, the DNA is TGTGCCAGTAGTATGTATCTGAGCTACGAGCAGTACTTC. Protein: CASSMYLSYEQYF.